There are many counts of the clone carrying this T cell receptor beta chain. The antigen remains unidentified. These data come from a study of T-cell memory formation after mild COVID-19. Trimming took 1 base from V and 10 from J; bases not matched to a gene: 4. This CDR3 is built from 13 residues. Germline CDR1 SGHVS, CDR2 FQNEAQ. TCRdb re-called the 5' RACE reads with MiXCR, one entry per CDR3 protein. The data hold 150,000 to 200,000 distinct CDR3 sequences, with under 20% observed a single time. Study results and limitations: For second-wave clones that peaked at day 37, SARS-CoV-2 specificity went unverified.

The rearrangement joins TRBV7-8 to TRBJ2-1; 7 nucleotides match TRBD2. The clonotype comes from an adult woman who had mild COVID-19 (a few samples of this study predate the infection). Cell type and time point are not known. Sequenced material: PBMCs or a T cell subset sorted from them (not recorded which). Written as DNA, the CDR3 is TGTGCCAGCAGCTTAGGTCCTAGCGGAGAGCAGTTCTTC. This encodes CASSLGPSGEQFF.